This TCR beta chain emerged from a study of blood T cell repertoires in COVID-19. Study overall: Acute-phase and convalescent COVID-19 samples originated in the United States, Italy and Spain. PBMCs, B-cell-depleted T cells, or T cells were the source of the cDNA or gDNA that made up the material.

The authors' processing: Cell counts per sample came from amplifying reference gene primers. The protocol was immunoSEQ multiplex PCR, while the TCRdb copy is restricted to in-frame clones and leaves out a portion. That table gives V, J and clone size, and the DNA gave D and trimming. The sample yields about 170,000 clones, 84% seen once. V lost 5 bases and J lost 8, with 7 bases in between. The CDR3 runs 11 residues. Material for sequencing was peripheral blood. This chain connects TRBV12-3 or TRBV12-4 to TRBJ2-1; D is uncertain. The sequence was collected from a man aged 18 to 29 with active or convalescent COVID-19. The DNA of the CDR3 is TGTGCCAGCAGTCCCCAATATGAGCAGTTCTTC. Its protein is CASSPQYEQFF.